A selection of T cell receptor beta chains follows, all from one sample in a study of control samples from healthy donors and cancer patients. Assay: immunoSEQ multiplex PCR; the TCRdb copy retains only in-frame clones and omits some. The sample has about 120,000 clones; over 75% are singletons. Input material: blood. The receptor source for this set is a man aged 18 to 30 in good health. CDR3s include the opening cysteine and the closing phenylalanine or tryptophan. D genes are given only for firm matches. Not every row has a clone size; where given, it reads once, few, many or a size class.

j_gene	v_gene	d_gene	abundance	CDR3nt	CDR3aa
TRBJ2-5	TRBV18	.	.	TGTGCCAGCTCACCTAGTTCCATCCAAGAGACCCAGTACTTC	CASSPSSIQETQYF
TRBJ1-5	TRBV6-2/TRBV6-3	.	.	TGTGCCAGCAGTTATAGGGGACACACTCGGGGCAATCAGCCCCAGCATTTT	CASSYRGHTRGNQPQHF
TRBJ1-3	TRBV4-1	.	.	TGCGCCAGCAGCCAAGTCGGAGTTGGAAACACCATATATTTT	CASSQVGVGNTIYF
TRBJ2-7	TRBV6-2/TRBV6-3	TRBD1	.	TGTGCCAGCAGTTACCGCGGACAGGGTGTAGGCGAGCAGTACTTC	CASSYRGQGVGEQYF
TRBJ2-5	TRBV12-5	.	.	TGTGCTAGTGGTTTGGTAGTAGGGATTGAGACCCAGTACTTC	CASGLVVGIETQYF
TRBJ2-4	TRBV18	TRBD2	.	TGTGCCAGCTCTGGACTAGCGGGACCAGAAGCCAAAAACATTCAGTACTTC	CASSGLAGPEAKNIQYF
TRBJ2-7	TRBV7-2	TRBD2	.	TGTGCCAGCAGCTTGCTTAGCGGGAGGGAGCAGTACTTC	CASSLLSGREQYF
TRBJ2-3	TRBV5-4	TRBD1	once	TGTGCCAATAAGGGACAGGCGGACACAGATACGCAGTATTTT	CANKGQADTDTQYF
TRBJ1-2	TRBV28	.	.	TGTGCCAGCAGACCCGCTGGCTATGGCTACACCTTC	CASRPAGYGYTF
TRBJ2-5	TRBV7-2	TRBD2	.	TGTGCCAGCAGCGCACTAGCGGGAGAAGAGACCCAGTACTTC	CASSALAGEETQYF
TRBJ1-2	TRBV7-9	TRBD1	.	TGTGCCAGCAGCGCGACAGGGGGCTATGGCTACACCTTC	CASSATGGYGYTF
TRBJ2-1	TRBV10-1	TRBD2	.	TGCGCCAGCAGTGAGGCACAGGCGGGGGGTGATGAGCAGTTCTTC	CASSEAQAGGDEQFF
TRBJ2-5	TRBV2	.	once	TGTGCCAGCAGTGAGTCCGGGGATGGAGGAGAGACCCAGTACTTC	CASSESGDGGETQYF
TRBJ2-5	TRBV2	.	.	TGTGCCAGCAGTTACCAAGAGACCCAGTACTTC	CASSYQETQYF
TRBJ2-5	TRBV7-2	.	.	TGTGCCAGCAGCCTAGGGTTAGCGGCGCAAGAGACCCAGTACTTC	CASSLGLAAQETQYF
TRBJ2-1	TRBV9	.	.	TGTGCCAGCAGCGGGGGGACTTTACGGGAGTCTGAGCAGTTCTTC	CASSGGTLRESEQFF
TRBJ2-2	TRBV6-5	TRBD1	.	TGTGCCAGCAGTTGGACAGGGAGGTCCGGGGAGCTGTTTTTT	CASSWTGRSGELFF
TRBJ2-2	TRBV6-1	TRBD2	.	TGTGCCAGCAGTGATGGTCTTAGCGGGAGCCCTACGGGGGAGCTGTTTTTT	CASSDGLSGSPTGELFF
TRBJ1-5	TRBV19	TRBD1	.	TGTGCCAGTAGTATAACGACAGGGGTTTATCAGCCCCAGCATTTT	CASSITTGVYQPQHF
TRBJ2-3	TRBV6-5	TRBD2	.	TGTGCCAGCAAAGGACTAGAGGTCGGTACAGATACGCAGTATTTT	CASKGLEVGTDTQYF
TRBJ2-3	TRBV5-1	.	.	TGCGCCAGCAGCTCCGTAGATACGCAGTATTTT	CASSSVDTQYF
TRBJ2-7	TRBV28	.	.	TGTGCCAGCAGTCGGGGACACGGGATGCCCTACGAGCAGTACTTC	CASSRGHGMPYEQYF
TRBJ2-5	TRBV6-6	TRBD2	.	TGTGCCAGCAGTCCGGGGAGACTAGCGCGACTACAAGAGACCCAGTACTTC	CASSPGRLARLQETQYF
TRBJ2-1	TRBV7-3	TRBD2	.	TGTGCCAGCAGCCCAGGGAGCGGGAGGAGTCTAGGCAATGAGCAGTTCTTC	CASSPGSGRSLGNEQFF
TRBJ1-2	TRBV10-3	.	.	TGTGCCATCAGTGAGTATCGGGAAACTTATGGCTACACCTTC	CAISEYRETYGYTF
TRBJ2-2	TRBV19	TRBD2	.	TGTGCCAGTCAAACCCTAGCGGTGAACACCGGGGAGCTGTTTTTT	CASQTLAVNTGELFF
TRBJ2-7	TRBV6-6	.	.	TGTGCCAGCCAACCCAGAGTGGTGGTGACGGACGAGCAGTACTTC	CASQPRVVVTDEQYF
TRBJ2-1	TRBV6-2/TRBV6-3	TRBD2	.	TGTGCCAGCAGTTACCCGGGGGGACGGTACAATGAGCAGTTCTTC	CASSYPGGRYNEQFF
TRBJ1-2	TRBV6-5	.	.	TGTGCCAGCAGACCGGACGGGACCTATGGCTACACCTTC	CASRPDGTYGYTF
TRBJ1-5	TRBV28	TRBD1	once	TGTGCCAGCAGGACCGGGACAGACAATCAGCCCCAGCATTTT	CASRTGTDNQPQHF
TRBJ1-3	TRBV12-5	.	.	TGTGCTAGTGGCACGACGGCTGGAAACACCATATATTTT	CASGTTAGNTIYF
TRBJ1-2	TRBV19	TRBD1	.	TGTGCCAGTAGTACCTCGGACAGGGGCTATGGCTACACCTTC	CASSTSDRGYGYTF
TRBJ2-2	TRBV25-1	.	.	TGTGCCAGCAGCGCGCTATCCACCGGGGAGCTGTTTTTT	CASSALSTGELFF
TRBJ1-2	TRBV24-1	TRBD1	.	TGTGCCACCAGTGATCCGCCCGGACAGGAAAAATATGGCTACACCTTC	CATSDPPGQEKYGYTF
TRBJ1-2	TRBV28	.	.	TGTGCCAGCAACAGGGCGGGGGGGGGCTACACCTTC	CASNRAGGGYTF
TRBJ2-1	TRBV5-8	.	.	TGTGCCAGCAGCTTGCTAACAGGCTCCTACAATGAGCAGTTCTTC	CASSLLTGSYNEQFF